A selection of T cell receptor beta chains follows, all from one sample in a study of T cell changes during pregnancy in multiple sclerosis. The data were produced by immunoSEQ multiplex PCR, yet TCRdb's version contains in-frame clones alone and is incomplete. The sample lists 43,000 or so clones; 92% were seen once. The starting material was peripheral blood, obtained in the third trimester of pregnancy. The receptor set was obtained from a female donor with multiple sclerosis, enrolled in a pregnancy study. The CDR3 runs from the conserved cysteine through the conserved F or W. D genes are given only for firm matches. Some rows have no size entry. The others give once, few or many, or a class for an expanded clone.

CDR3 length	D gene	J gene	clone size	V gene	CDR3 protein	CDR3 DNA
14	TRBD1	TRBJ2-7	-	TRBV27	CASSPGTGPYEQYF	TGTGCCAGCAGCCCCGGGACAGGGCCCTACGAGCAGTACTTC
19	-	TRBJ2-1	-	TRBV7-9	CASSLTGIGGGGSYNEQFF	TGTGCCAGCAGCTTAACGGGAATAGGGGGTGGGGGTTCCTACAATGAGCAGTTCTTC
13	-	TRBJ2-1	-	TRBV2	CASRRLLGNEQFF	TGTGCCAGCAGGCGCCTACTAGGAAATGAGCAGTTCTTC
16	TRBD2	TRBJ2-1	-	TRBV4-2	CASSQAGTSGYNEQFF	TGTGCCAGCAGCCAAGCCGGGACTAGCGGGTACAATGAGCAGTTCTTC
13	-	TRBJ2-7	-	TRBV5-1	CASSLEQPDEQYF	TGCGCCAGCAGCTTGGAACAGCCCGACGAGCAGTACTTC
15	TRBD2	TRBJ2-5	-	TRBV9	CASSVGLAGGETQYF	TGTGCCAGCAGCGTAGGACTAGCGGGAGGGGAGACCCAGTACTTC
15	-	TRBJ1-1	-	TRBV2	CASSNGTRPNTEAFF	TGTGCCAGCAGTAATGGGACACGGCCGAACACTGAAGCTTTCTTT
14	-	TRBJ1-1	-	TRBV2	CASSEAWGGTEAFF	TGTGCCAGCAGTGAAGCCTGGGGGGGCACTGAAGCTTTCTTT
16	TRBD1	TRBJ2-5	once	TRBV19	CASSQPSGTGGETQYF	TGTGCCAGTAGTCAACCTTCCGGGACAGGGGGCGAGACCCAGTACTTC
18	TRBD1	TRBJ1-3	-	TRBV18	CASSLSGTVNSAGNTIYF	TGTGCCAGCTCACTCTCCGGGACAGTGAATTCGGCTGGAAACACCATATATTTT
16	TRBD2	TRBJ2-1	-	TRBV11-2	CASSTGLAGGSGEQFF	TGTGCCAGCAGCACGGGACTAGCGGGAGGTTCGGGTGAGCAGTTCTTC
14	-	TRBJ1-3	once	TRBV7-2	CASSVGTRGNTIYF	TGTGCCAGCAGCGTCGGGACACGGGGAAACACCATATATTTT
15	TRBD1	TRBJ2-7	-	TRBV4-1	CASTSGQGISYEQYF	TGCGCCAGCACCTCGGGACAGGGAATCTCCTACGAGCAGTACTTC
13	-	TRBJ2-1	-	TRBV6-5	CASSSTDYNEQFF	TGTGCCAGCAGTTCGACAGATTACAATGAGCAGTTCTTC
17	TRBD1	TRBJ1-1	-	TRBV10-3	CAISDVDRVKSDTEAFF	TGTGCCATCAGTGACGTGGACAGGGTAAAATCGGACACTGAAGCTTTCTTT
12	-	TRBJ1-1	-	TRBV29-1	CSVKAGNTEAFF	TGCAGCGTTAAGGCAGGGAACACTGAAGCTTTCTTT